This passage covers 9 T cell receptor beta chains from one sample sequenced in a study of technical replicates of blood from a handful of donors. Some clones are missing from TCRdb's copy, which holds only in-frame ones; the method was immunoSEQ multiplex PCR. This sample has tens of thousands of clones; 90% to 95% occur once, and the top ten carry about 0.4%. The material sequenced was T cells isolated from PBMCs. Receptors were obtained from a human donor in good health.

This rearrangement joins TRBV4-3 to TRBJ1-3, with D possibly TRBD1 on 5 matching bases. V lost 4 bases and J lost 3, with 7 bases in between. The CDR3 is 13 residues long. Germline V gene sequence: CDR1 LGHNA, CDR2 YSLEER. Here the CDR3 reads CASSRGVGNTIYF. The CDR3 DNA reads TGCGCCAGCAGCCGGGGCGTTGGAAACACCATATATTTT.

This chain uses TRBV13 with TRBJ2-3; TRBD2 matches at 11 bases. The CDR3 extends over 17 amino acids. CDR1 is PRHDT and CDR2 is FYEKMQ in the germline V gene (reference sequence). V shed 3 bases and J 3 bases; nucleotides not matched to a gene: 8. CDR3 bases: TGTGCCAGCAGCTTGGAGGTAGCGGGAGGGCTTACAGATACGCAGTATTTT. Translated: CASSLEVAGGLTDTQYF.

This sequence joins TRBV18 and TRBJ2-5; 12 bases fit TRBD1. V trimming: 2 bases; J trimming: 5 bases; junction bases outside the gene matches: 6. The CDR3 covers 16 residues. CDR1 is KGHSH, CDR2 LQKENI, per germline. Here the CDR3 reads CASSPIGTGGWETQYF. Written as DNA, the CDR3 is TGTGCCAGCTCACCAATCGGGACAGGGGGCTGGGAGACCCAGTACTTC.

This rearrangement joins TRBV28 to TRBJ1-1; D not resolved. Per the germline V gene, CDR1 is MDHEN and CDR2 is SYDVKM. The CDR3 runs 15 residues. V lost 5 bases and J lost 0, with 13 bases in between. The CDR3 protein is CASSPDPGLNTEAFF. Here the CDR3 DNA reads TGTGCCAGCAGTCCCGACCCGGGTTTGAACACTGAAGCTTTCTTT.

V and J are TRBV19 and TRBJ2-1; 10 nucleotides line up with TRBD1. The CDR3 runs 13 residues. V was pared by 10 bases and J by 7 bases, with 7 bases of the junction left unmatched. In germline, CDR1 is LNHDA, CDR2 SQIVND (reference sequence). The CDR3 sequence is CATSDRGKNEQFF. The CDR3 DNA reads TGTGCCACCTCGGACAGGGGGAAGAATGAGCAGTTCTTC.

Here the CDR3 reads CASSPTSGYPYEQYF. DNA of the CDR3: TGTGCCAGCTCACCAACTAGCGGTTACCCCTACGAGCAGTACTTC. The chain uses TRBV18 and TRBJ2-7; 8 positions agree with TRBD2. V shed 2 bases, J shed 2 bases, and the junction held 5 bases outside the gene matches. This CDR3 comprises 15 residues. Germline CDR1 KGHSH, CDR2 LQKENI.

CDR3 in amino acids: CASRLDRGQPQHF. The CDR3 region has the DNA TGTGCCAGCAGACTGGACAGGGGACAGCCCCAGCATTTT. V usage is TRBV6-5 and J usage is TRBJ1-5, with 9 bases identical to TRBD1. Germline-derived CDR1 and CDR2 are MNHEY and SVGAGI. V dropped 6 bases and J dropped 7; count of bases not matched to a gene: 4. The CDR3 spans 13 residues.

The chain combines TRBV27 with TRBJ1-2; 11 bases map to TRBD1. The CDR3 loop spans 16 amino acids. Trimming cost V 3 bases and J 5 bases; bases outside gene matches: 8. Germline lookup yields CDR1 MNHEY and CDR2 SMNVEV (reference sequence). CDR3 sequence (DNA): TGTGCCAGCAGTTTGTCTAGGACAGGGGGCAGGTATGGCTACACCTTC. As protein: CASSLSRTGGRYGYTF.

CDR3 amino acids: CATGTSGRLAEQYF. CDR3 sequence (DNA): TGCGCCACAGGAACTAGCGGGAGACTTGCCGAGCAGTACTTC. The V call is TRBV10-1, the J call TRBJ2-7, with TRBD2 matching 11 bases. The V gene's germline CDR1 is WNHNN and CDR2 SYGVQD (reference sequence). This CDR3 has 14 amino acids. V lost 10 bases to trimming and J lost 6 bases; unmatched junction nucleotides: 11.